Each of the 13 T cell receptor beta chains below was sequenced from the same sample in a study of shared clonotypes between healthy human individuals (dated by TCRdb to between 2020 and 2021). Library creation used the immunoSEQ multiplex PCR assay. What TCRdb holds here is the immuneACCESS table cut down to in-frame rearrangements. Part of the clones is not present; checked against another copy, under half of the missing clones reflect an unresolved V gene, and the others are unexplained. This sample gives 1,500,000 or so clones in total; less than 99% of them show up just once. The top ten clones comprise under 0.45% of the sample. The sequenced sample was naive CD4+ T cells sorted from blood. The cell subset or site label corresponds to: CD45RA+ positively selected. These receptors came from a young man in good health.

The count of this clone is one. The V gene is TRBV28, the J gene TRBJ2-1, with 8 bases that match TRBD1. CDR1 is MDHEN, CDR2 SYDVKM, per germline. The V gene end was trimmed by 7 bases and the J gene end by 8 bases; junction bases not matched to a gene: 13. The CDR3 runs to 15 residues. CDR3 amino acids: CASITQGASAHEQFF. The CDR3, as DNA: TGTGCCAGCATCACCCAGGGGGCCTCTGCCCATGAGCAGTTCTTC.

The chain carries TRBV18 and TRBJ1-5; 11 bases are shared with TRBD1. V was clipped by 3 bases and J by 5 bases; unmatched bases: 9. The CDR3 is made up of 17 amino acids. CDR1 and CDR2 from the germline V gene are KGHSH and LQKENI. The CDR3 bases are TGTGCCAGCTCACCGTTTGGGACAGGGGGGGTGGATCAGCCCCAGCATTTT. As protein: CASSPFGTGGVDQPQHF.

V is TRBV20-1 and J is TRBJ2-7; D unresolved. Germline CDR1 reads DFQATT; CDR2 reads SNEGSKA (reference sequence). V was cut by 5 bases and J by 6 bases, with 11 bases left in between. CDR3 length equals 11 residues. The CDR3 DNA reads TGCAGTGCTTTCGACCAAGGCGAGCAGTACTTC. Translating gives CSAFDQGEQYF.

V is TRBV19 and J is TRBJ2-1; D is perhaps TRBD2 (6 bases). Looked up from germline, CDR1 is LNHDA and CDR2 is SQIVND (reference sequence). The CDR3 extends over 16 amino acids. Between the trimmed V and J ends, which lost 4 bases and 3 bases, there was a span of 16 bases. The CDR3 region is CASSTGERVYYNEQFF. The CDR3 DNA reads as TGTGCCAGTAGTACGGGAGAGCGGGTCTACTACAATGAGCAGTTCTTC.

The rearrangement links TRBV10-1 to TRBJ2-2; D is ambiguous. V was pared by 2 bases and J by 2 bases, with 12 bases between. The CDR3 covers 16 residues. Germline CDR1 reads WNHNN; CDR2 reads SYGVQD (reference sequence). CDR3 amino acids: CASSEAVPPNTGELFF. CDR3 DNA sequence: TGCGCCAGCAGTGAGGCGGTCCCCCCTAACACCGGGGAGCTGTTTTTT.

This clone has a single count. V gene TRBV5-1 combines with J gene TRBJ2-7, with D perhaps matching TRBD1 or TRBD2 (5 bases each). CDR3 length equals 13 residues. The V end lost 4 bases, the J end lost 3 bases, and 11 bases lay between the germline ends. CDR1 is SGHRS and CDR2 is YFSETQ in the germline V gene. CDR3 region: CASSEGTFYEQYF. The CDR3 bases are TGCGCCAGCAGCGAGGGGACCTTCTACGAGCAGTACTTC.

The V gene is TRBV7-6, the J gene TRBJ1-1, with a possible D match to TRBD1 (5 bases). Germline lookup yields CDR1 SGHVS and CDR2 FNYEAQ. Trimming left V 1 base short and J 3 bases short, with 15 bases between. This CDR3 region has 16 residues. In DNA, the CDR3 is TGTGCCAGCAGCTTAGGTCAGGGCCCAGGTGACACTGAAGCTTTCTTT. Its protein is CASSLGQGPGDTEAFF.

This chain links TRBV5-1 with TRBJ2-7; TRBD2 agrees at 7 bases. CDR3 length: 16 amino acids. Germline V CDR1 and CDR2: SGHRS, YFSETQ. The J segment lost 0 bases and the V segment lost 3 bases, leaving 9 bases of the junction unmatched. The CDR3 is CASSSRDYHASYEQYF. The DNA of the CDR3 is TGCGCCAGCAGCTCTCGGGACTACCACGCCTCCTACGAGCAGTACTTC.

The chain carries TRBV5-4 and TRBJ2-6; D is unresolved. The CDR3 extends over 17 amino acids. CDR1 SGHNT and CDR2 YYREEE come from the germline V gene (reference sequence). V was pared by 1 base and J by 2 bases, with 13 bases between. CDR3: CASSLPLLGAGANVLTF. The CDR3 DNA sequence: TGTGCCAGCAGCTTGCCCCTCCTTGGGGCTGGGGCCAACGTCCTGACTTTC.

V gene TRBV9 combines with J gene TRBJ1-3; D is ambiguous. This CDR3 is built from 16 residues. The V end lost 0 bases, the J end lost 4 bases, and 14 bases lay between the germline ends. CDR1 is SGDLS and CDR2 is YYNGEE in the germline V gene. The CDR3 nucleotides read TGTGCCAGCAGCGTAGCGACCGCGGGGAGCGGAAACACCATATATTTT. Translation gives CASSVATAGSGNTIYF.

V and J are TRBV14 and TRBJ2-2; 7 bases agree with TRBD1. J was trimmed by 5 bases and V by 8 bases; bases with no gene match: 8. The CDR3 runs 14 residues. The germline V gene has CDR1 SGHDN and CDR2 FVKESK. The CDR3 sequence: CASEPHRGTGELFF. The CDR3 coding sequence is TGTGCCAGCGAACCCCACAGGGGTACCGGGGAGCTGTTTTTT.

The V and J genes are TRBV30 and TRBJ2-5, with D tentatively TRBD2 (7 bases). CDR1 is GTSNPN, CDR2 SVGIG, per germline (reference sequence). The CDR3 covers 17 residues. The V end was cut by 0 bases, the J end by 1 base, with 18 bases between. CDR3 sequence: CAWSVRSHGGPQETQYF. CDR3 sequence (DNA): TGTGCCTGGAGTGTAAGGTCCCACGGGGGGCCCCAAGAGACCCAGTACTTC.

The rearrangement links TRBV2 to TRBJ2-7, with TRBD2 matching over 15 bases. CDR3 length equals 17 residues. V was pared by 8 bases and J by 3 bases, with 11 bases of the junction left unmatched. Germline CDR1 and CDR2: SNHLY and FYNNEI. CDR3 DNA sequence: TGTGCCAGCTCAGGACTAGCGGGAGGGTCCCTGGGCTACGAGCAGTACTTC. Translation: CASSGLAGGSLGYEQYF.